This is a list of T cell receptor beta chains from one sample in a study of blood T cell repertoires in COVID-19. Here immunoSEQ multiplex PCR was the method, and the copy in TCRdb shows in-frame clones only, minus some. The table lists 35,000 to 45,000 clones, 76% of them singletons. The sample consisted of peripheral blood. Receptor source: a man between 65 and 79 years old with active or convalescent COVID-19. The CDR3 runs from the conserved cysteine through the conserved F or W. A D gene is named only where the DNA matches it firmly. Rows may omit the clone size; those that give it use once, few, many or a size class.

d_gene	v_gene	j_gene	len	abundance	CDR3nt	CDR3aa
TRBD2	TRBV7-3	TRBJ2-1	15	NA	TGTGCCAGCAGCTTAAGCGGGAGCTCCTACAATGAGCAGTTCTTC	CASSLSGSSYNEQFF
NA	TRBV10-1	TRBJ1-2	12	NA	TGCGCCAGCAAAGGACTTAACTATGGCTACACCTTC	CASKGLNYGYTF
TRBD2	TRBV19	TRBJ2-1	15	NA	TGTGCCAGTAGTATCGGAGACGGGAGGAGGAATGAGCAGTTCTTC	CASSIGDGRRNEQFF
NA	TRBV21-1	TRBJ1-5	11	NA	TGTGCCAGCAGCAGATGGTGGCTCTGGCATTTT	CASSRWWLWHF
TRBD1	TRBV5-8	TRBJ1-2	15	NA	TGTGCCAGCAGCCCGGGACAGGGGGCTGTCTATGGCTACACCTTC	CASSPGQGAVYGYTF
NA	TRBV19	TRBJ1-2	10	NA	TGTGCCAGTATTAAAAGCGGCTACACCTTC	CASIKSGYTF
NA	TRBV19	TRBJ2-7	15	NA	TGTGCCAGTAGTACCACTACCGACAGATCCTACGAGCAGTACTTC	CASSTTTDRSYEQYF
NA	TRBV30	TRBJ1-1	12	NA	TGTGCCTGGACAGGGTTGGACAATGAAGCTTTCTTT	CAWTGLDNEAFF
NA	TRBV6-2/TRBV6-3	TRBJ1-1	14	NA	TGTGCCAGCAGTTTCGGCAGGGTGGACACTGAAGCTTTCTTT	CASSFGRVDTEAFF
NA	TRBV30	TRBJ1-3	15	NA	TGTGCCTGGAGTACCGGGACAAGCTCTGGAAACACCATATATTTT	CAWSTGTSSGNTIYF
TRBD1	TRBV3-1/TRBV3-2	TRBJ1-2	16	NA	TGTGCCAGCAGCCAAGACAGGGGGCGGACTTGGTATGGCTACACCTTC	CASSQDRGRTWYGYTF
NA	TRBV5-6	TRBJ2-6	15	NA	TGTGCCAGCAGCTTTTGGAGGGCCGGGGCCAACGTCCTGACTTTC	CASSFWRAGANVLTF
NA	TRBV2	TRBJ1-4	11	NA	TGTGCCAGCAGTGAAATGGGGACTCCCCTTTTT	CASSEMGTPLF
TRBD1	TRBV5-1	TRBJ1-2	15	NA	TGCGCCAGCAGCTCGGGACAGTCCCTTAACTATGGCTACACCTTC	CASSSGQSLNYGYTF
NA	TRBV6-5	TRBJ1-3	15	NA	TGTGCCAGCAGTTCTCTTGTGGCGGGTGGAAACACCATATATTTT	CASSSLVAGGNTIYF
TRBD1	TRBV19	TRBJ2-7	13	NA	TGTGCCAGTATGATGAACAGGGGCGCCGAGCAGTACTTC	CASMMNRGAEQYF
NA	TRBV6-6	TRBJ2-6	15	NA	TGTGCCAGCAATTCCCCGGCAGGTGGGGCCAACGTCCTGACTTTC	CASNSPAGGANVLTF
NA	TRBV5-1	TRBJ2-3	15	NA	TGCGCCAGCAGCTGGAGGAGGGGCCCCACAGATACGCAGTATTTT	CASSWRRGPTDTQYF
TRBD2	TRBV3-1/TRBV3-2	TRBJ2-7	19	NA	TGTGCCAGCAGCCAAGATCTTCCCGGGACTAGCGGCTCTACCTACGAGCAGTACTTC	CASSQDLPGTSGSTYEQYF
NA	TRBV7-8	TRBJ2-3	15	once	TGTGCCAGCAGAACTACTAGGCAGGGCACAGATACGCAGTATTTT	CASRTTRQGTDTQYF
NA	TRBV18	TRBJ1-2	13	NA	TGTGCCAGCTCACCAAGGCCCGGGGATGGCTACACCTTC	CASSPRPGDGYTF
NA	TRBV6-5	TRBJ1-2	12	NA	TGTGCCAGCACCTCCGGGGGCTATGGCTACACCTTC	CASTSGGYGYTF
NA	TRBV5-1	TRBJ1-6	15	NA	TGCGCCAGCAGCTTGGACCGACAGTTTAATTCACCCCTCCACTTT	CASSLDRQFNSPLHF
NA	TRBV27	TRBJ1-6	14	NA	TGTGCCAGCAGCAAAACGGACAGAAATTCACCCCTCCACTTT	CASSKTDRNSPLHF
TRBD1	TRBV6-5	TRBJ1-5	14	NA	TGTGCCAGCAGTTACAGGGACAGAGATCAGCCCCAGCATTTT	CASSYRDRDQPQHF
NA	TRBV30	TRBJ1-2	16	NA	TGTGCCTGGAGCCCCCTTGGCAGGGCGAACGACTATGGCTACACCTTC	CAWSPLGRANDYGYTF
NA	TRBV28	TRBJ1-2	12	NA	TGTGCCAGCAGTCGACGGGGCTATGGCTACACCTTC	CASSRRGYGYTF
TRBD2	TRBV2	TRBJ2-3	17	NA	TGTGCCAGCAGGAGACGAGGGGACGGGGGGGTCACAGATACGCAGTATTTT	CASRRRGDGGVTDTQYF